This passage covers 20 T cell receptor beta chains from one sample sequenced in a study of OX40 agonist ivuxolimab in advanced cancers. Only in-frame clones appear in the TCRdb table, and some are missing; sequencing was by immunoSEQ multiplex PCR. This sample has roughly 26,000 clones; 70% to 90% occur once, and the top ten carry roughly a fifth. The sample consisted of CD4+ or CD8+ T cells sorted from blood, taken in a trial of the OX40 agonist ivuxolimab. Receptors were obtained from an adult with an advanced solid tumor such as melanoma, head and neck, liver or kidney cancer.

The rearrangement joins TRBV27 to TRBJ1-5; unclear D gene. Germline lookup yields CDR1 MNHEY and CDR2 SMNVEV (reference sequence). Trimming cost V 2 bases and J 6 bases, with 8 bases left between them. This CDR3 region has 13 residues. For the CDR3, the DNA is TGTGCCAGCAGTTTAGGACCAAGTCAGCCCCAGCATTTT. This translates into CASSLGPSQPQHF.

The CDR3 here is CASSWAGEGYEQYF. CDR3 in DNA: TGTGCCAGCAGTTGGGCAGGGGAAGGCTACGAGCAGTACTTC. The chain has TRBV6-5 and TRBJ2-7, with D perhaps TRBD1 (6 bases). In germline, CDR1 is MNHEY, CDR2 SVGAGI. CDR3 length: 14 amino acids. Trimming shortened V by 4 bases and J by 3 bases, and 13 bases separated the two germline ends.

This chain uses TRBV13 with TRBJ2-5; TRBD1 aligns across 9 bases. The end of the DNA is better explained by TRBJ2-7, so the J call may be wrong. CDR1 PRHDT and CDR2 FYEKMQ come from the germline V gene (reference sequence). CDR3 size: 14 residues. The CDR3 loop is CASSPDRGTYEQYF. CDR3 nucleotide sequence: TGTGCCAGCAGCCCGGACAGGGGCACCTACGAGCAGTACTTC.

The J gene is TRBJ1-2, the V gene TRBV9; D not certain. Trimming removed 3 bases at V and 5 bases at J, with 11 bases between. CDR3 size: 13 residues. Germline V gives CDR1 SGDLS, CDR2 YYNGEE. This CDR3 is CASSAGDGYGYTF. CDR3 bases: TGTGCCAGCAGCGCAGGTGATGGGTATGGCTACACCTTC.

The rearrangement joins TRBV6-6 to TRBJ2-1; either TRBD1 or TRBD2 may fit D (5 bases each). The germline gives CDR1 MNHNY, CDR2 SVGAGI (reference sequence). Trimming cost V 2 bases and J 8 bases, with 7 bases left between them. There are 12 residues in the CDR3. DNA of the CDR3: TGTGCCAGCAGTTACGTGGGGGATGAGCAGTTCTTC. Its protein is CASSYVGDEQFF.

The chain links TRBV5-6 to TRBJ2-3, with 14 bases aligning to TRBD2. Germline V CDR1 and CDR2: SGHDT, YYEEEE. This CDR3 comprises 19 residues. Trimming took 9 bases from V and 1 from J; bases not matched to a gene: 16. CDR3 protein: CATCSGGWTSGGCTDTQYF. CDR3 nucleotide sequence: TGTGCCACATGCTCAGGAGGTTGGACTAGCGGGGGGTGCACAGATACGCAGTATTTT.

The chain combines TRBV9 with TRBJ1-4, with D possibly being TRBD1 (5 bases). The CDR3 has 15 residues. CDR1 is SGDLS and CDR2 is YYNGEE in the germline V gene. Trimming removed 0 bases at V and 3 bases at J, with 9 bases between. This CDR3 is CASSVGGDPNEKLFF. CDR3 DNA sequence: TGTGCCAGCAGCGTAGGAGGGGACCCTAATGAAAAACTGTTTTTT.

The V and J genes are TRBV4-1 and TRBJ2-7; no firm D call. The CDR3 sequence is 14 residues long. Per germline, CDR1 MGHRA and CDR2 YSYEKL. Trimming left V 2 bases short and J 3 bases short, with 11 bases between. CDR3 sequence: CASSQPNSDYEQYF. The DNA of the CDR3 is TGCGCCAGCAGCCAACCCAACAGCGACTACGAGCAGTACTTC.

Worth noting for this clone: Other nucleotide sequences in the sample specify the same CDR3. This chain links TRBV7-9 with TRBJ1-4, with 8 bases that match TRBD1. Germline V CDR1 and CDR2: SEHNR, FQNEAQ (reference sequence). V dropped 4 bases and J dropped 7; count of bases not matched to a gene: 5. The CDR3 totals 14 residues. The CDR3: CASSYGTGTEKLFF. DNA for the CDR3: TGTGCCAGCAGCTATGGGACAGGTACTGAAAAACTGTTTTTT.

The CDR3 loop reads CASSRRGGEQFF. The CDR3, as DNA: TGTGCCAGCAGTAGGCGTGGGGGTGAGCAGTTCTTC. V is TRBV27 and J is TRBJ2-1; D assignment may be TRBD1 or TRBD2 (5 bases each). Germline V CDR1 and CDR2: MNHEY, SMNVEV (reference sequence). The CDR3 runs to 12 residues. Trimming pared 5 bases from V and 9 bases from J, leaving 11 bases between.

The chain has TRBV4-1 and TRBJ1-2, with D unclear. The V end was cut by 0 bases, the J end by 8 bases, with 13 bases between. CDR1 and CDR2 from the germline V gene are MGHRA and YSYEKL. The CDR3 has 14 amino acids. CDR3 coding DNA: TGCGCCAGCAGCCAAGATGTGTCTATGGGCGGCTACACCTTC. Translating gives CASSQDVSMGGYTF.

This clone was seen only a few times. The chain joins TRBV27 to TRBJ2-7; D call uncertain. Trimming took 9 bases from V and 0 from J, leaving 9 bases between them. The germline V gene has CDR1 MNHEY and CDR2 SMNVEV (reference sequence). This CDR3 spans 12 amino acids. CDR3 nucleotides: TGTGCCAGTTTCTCTAGCTCCTACGAGCAGTACTTC. Translating it yields CASFSSSYEQYF.

The chain couples TRBV9 to TRBJ1-5; no reliable D call. The CDR3 loop spans 15 amino acids. Germline loops: CDR1 SGDLS, CDR2 YYNGEE. The V gene lost 0 bases and the J gene lost 2 bases, with 9 bases spanning the gap. In nucleotides, the CDR3 is TGTGCCAGCAGCGTAGCCGGGGATGGCAATCAGCCCCAGCATTTT. Its translation: CASSVAGDGNQPQHF.

The table lists this clone with a count of one. The rearrangement uses TRBV11-2 and TRBJ1-1; D remains ambiguous. V was trimmed by 2 bases and J by 5 bases, leaving 9 bases between them. The CDR3 runs 13 residues. The germline gives CDR1 SGHAT, CDR2 FQNNGV. The CDR3 sequence: CASSLFRGTEAFF. DNA for the CDR3: TGTGCCAGCAGCTTATTCCGTGGGACTGAAGCTTTCTTT.

This chain joins TRBV7-9 and TRBJ1-1; perhaps TRBD1 as D (5 bases). Trimming took 3 bases from V and 6 from J, leaving 8 bases between them. Germline loops: CDR1 SEHNR, CDR2 FQNEAQ (reference sequence). The CDR3 spans 12 residues. CDR3 amino acids: CASSFRVAEAFF. In DNA, the CDR3 is TGTGCCAGCAGCTTCAGGGTCGCTGAAGCTTTCTTT.

The chain is built from TRBV19 and TRBJ2-1, with a possible D match to TRBD1 (5 bases). Per germline, CDR1 LNHDA and CDR2 SQIVND (reference sequence). With 5 bases removed from V and 8 bases from J, the gap between germline ends came to 13 bases. This CDR3 spans 13 amino acids. CDR3 in DNA: TGTGCCAGTAGTGCAGGGCGGATCGATGAGCAGTTCTTC. This translates into CASSAGRIDEQFF.

The chain recombines TRBV6-5 with TRBJ1-5, with D possibly matching TRBD1 (6 bases). The germline V gene has CDR1 MNHEY and CDR2 SVGAGI. There are 15 residues in the CDR3. Trimming removed 2 bases from V and 4 bases from J, with 12 bases in between. The CDR3 bases are TGTGCCAGCAGTTACGGCGGGCAGGGGAATCAGCCCCAGCATTTT. Its translation is CASSYGGQGNQPQHF.

The chain is built from TRBV9 and TRBJ2-5, with D unresolved. Germline assignment: CDR1 SGDLS and CDR2 YYNGEE. This CDR3 spans 16 amino acids. Trimming pared 3 bases from V and 5 bases from J, leaving 20 bases between. CDR3 DNA: TGTGCCAGCAGCGCATGGCTACAAGGGCCCGAGGAGACCCAGTACTTC. This codes for CASSAWLQGPEETQYF.

The chain is built from TRBV6-6 and TRBJ1-3, with D unclear. This CDR3 comprises 12 residues. The germline V gene has CDR1 MNHNY and CDR2 SVGAGI (reference sequence). V lost 8 bases and J 4 bases, leaving 9 bases between the germline ends. In DNA, the CDR3 is TGTGCCAGCTGCCCGGAGGGAAACACCATATATTTT. Translation gives CASCPEGNTIYF.

The chain links TRBV12-5 to TRBJ2-1, with 10 bases that match TRBD1. CDR1 and CDR2 (germline): LGHNT, FRNRAP. The length of the CDR3 is 14 residues. Trimming removed 6 bases from V and 8 bases from J; junction bases left unmatched: 7. The DNA of the CDR3 is TGTGCTAGTGGACCGGGACAGGGGTTCGATGAGCAGTTCTTC. Translating it yields CASGPGQGFDEQFF.